These 3 T cell receptor beta chains came from one sample sequenced in a study of Tregs in tolerant kidney transplant recipients. The assay was immunoSEQ multiplex PCR, and TCRdb's table has in-frame clones only and misses some. The sample lists some 66,000 clones; roughly 92% were seen once. Sequencing used CD8+ T cells from blood, obtained before the transplant. The receptors were sampled from a human donor who received a combined kidney and bone marrow transplant.

This clone appeared a few times. The V gene is TRBV28, the J gene TRBJ1-3; no clear D. Germline V CDR1 and CDR2: MDHEN, SYDVKM. Trimming left V 5 bases short and J 4 bases short, with 12 bases between. This CDR3 spans 14 amino acids. The CDR3 spells CASSSLRGGNTIYF. Here the CDR3 DNA reads TGTGCCAGCAGTAGCCTTCGCGGAGGAAACACCATATATTTT.

The CDR3 DNA follows: TGTGCCAGCGTGCCAACTAGAGACCAAGAGACCCAGTACTTC. Amino acids: CASVPTRDQETQYF. This chain links TRBV11-2 with TRBJ2-5; D is perhaps TRBD2 (5 bases). Germline V gives CDR1 SGHAT, CDR2 FQNNGV. This CDR3 spans 14 amino acids. The ends were cut back, 8 bases at V and 0 bases at J, with 13 bases in the middle.

This clone was counted once. The rearrangement uses TRBV7-9 and TRBJ1-6, with D maybe TRBD1 (5 bases). CDR1 is SEHNR, CDR2 FQNEAQ, per germline (reference sequence). This CDR3 is 16 amino acids long. V was pared by 3 bases and J by 6 bases, with 15 bases between. The CDR3 region has the DNA TGTGCCAGCAGCTTTGGGCCGGGGGGGGTTAATTCACCCCTCCACTTT. This gives the protein CASSFGPGGVNSPLHF. Full variable domain (missing parts from reference TRBV7-9 and TRBJ1-6): DTGVSQNPRHKITKRGQNVTFRCDPISEHNRLYWYRQTLGQGPEFLTYFQNEAQLEKSRLLSDRFSAERPKGSFSTLEIQRTEQGDSAMYLCASSFGPGGVNSPLHFGNGTRLTVT.